This TCR beta chain was obtained from a study of post-analysis software for immune sequencing data. Study observations and caveats: Five TRBV segments were more frequent in patients than controls; TRBV5-6, TRBV5-1 and TRBV20-1 belonged to this group. Under the F measure, samples that were prepared in one batch clustered strongly together.

As to this clonotype: Its specificity is unknown.

Trimming stripped 1 base from V and 1 base from J, with 10 bases between. Germline CDR1 and CDR2: MNHEY and SVGAGI. This CDR3 spans 15 amino acids. Sequencing libraries made from TCR beta cDNA carried unique molecular identifiers. TCRdb processed the PCR reads anew with MiXCR; each CDR3 protein has one entry. Of about 200,000 distinct CDR3 sequences in the sample, approximately 30% were seen once. The TCR originated in a girl aged 2 to 17 with multiple sclerosis. This chain joins TRBV6-5 and TRBJ1-1, with D possibly matching TRBD1 (6 bases). The sequenced sample consisted of blood. The chain's CDR3 is CASSYYGTPNTEAFF. The DNA for the CDR3 is TGTGCCAGCAGTTACTATGGGACACCGAACACTGAAGCTTTCTTT.